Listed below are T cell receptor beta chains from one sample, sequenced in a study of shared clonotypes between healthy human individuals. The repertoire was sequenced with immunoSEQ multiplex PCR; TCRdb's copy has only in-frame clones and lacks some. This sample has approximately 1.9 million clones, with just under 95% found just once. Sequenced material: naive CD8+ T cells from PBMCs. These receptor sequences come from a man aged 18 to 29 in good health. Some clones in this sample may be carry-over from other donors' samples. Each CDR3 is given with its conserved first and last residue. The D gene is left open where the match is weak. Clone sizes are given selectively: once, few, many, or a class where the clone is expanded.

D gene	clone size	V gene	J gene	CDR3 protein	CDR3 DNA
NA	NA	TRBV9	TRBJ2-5	CASSVGRDLVRETQYF	TGTGCCAGCAGCGTCGGCAGGGATCTCGTCCGAGAGACCCAGTACTTC
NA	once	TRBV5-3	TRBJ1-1	CARSKRNRANTEAFF	TGTGCCAGAAGCAAAAGGAACAGGGCTAACACTGAAGCTTTCTTT
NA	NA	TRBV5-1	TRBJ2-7	CASSWGVTPSGYEQYF	TGCGCCAGCAGCTGGGGAGTGACCCCAAGCGGCTACGAGCAGTACTTC
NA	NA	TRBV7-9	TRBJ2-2	CASSPGTGELFF	TGTGCCAGCAGCCCCGGGACAGGGGAGCTGTTTTTT
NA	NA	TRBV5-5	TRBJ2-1	CASSNDWSSYNEQFF	TGTGCCAGCAGCAACGACTGGAGCTCCTACAATGAGCAGTTCTTC
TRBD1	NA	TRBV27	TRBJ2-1	CASSFTGEEQFF	TGTGCCAGCAGTTTTACAGGGGAAGAGCAGTTCTTC
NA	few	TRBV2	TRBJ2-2	CASSEWSAGELFF	TGTGCCAGCAGTGAATGGTCAGCCGGGGAGCTGTTTTTT
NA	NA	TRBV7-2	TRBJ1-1	CASSLELTEAFF	TGTGCCAGCAGCTTAGAGCTCACTGAAGCTTTCTTT
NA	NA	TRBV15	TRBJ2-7	CATSRVDGPYEQYF	TGTGCCACCAGCAGAGTAGACGGGCCCTACGAGCAGTACTTC
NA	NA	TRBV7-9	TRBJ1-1	CASSLRVSGVRGREAFF	TGTGCCAGCAGCTTAAGAGTTTCGGGGGTCCGAGGCCGTGAAGCTTTCTTT
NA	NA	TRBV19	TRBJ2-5	CASSIRSPQETQYF	TGTGCCAGTAGTATTCGGTCACCTCAAGAGACCCAGTACTTC
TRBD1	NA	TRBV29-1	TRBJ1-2	CSVHRGEDGYTF	TGCAGCGTTCACAGGGGGGAAGATGGCTACACCTTC
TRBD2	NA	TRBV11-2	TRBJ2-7	CASSLGVAGNYEQYF	TGTGCCAGCAGCTTAGGCGTAGCGGGGAACTACGAGCAGTACTTC
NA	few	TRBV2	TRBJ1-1	CASHSGEGEAFF	TGTGCCAGCCACTCCGGGGAGGGTGAAGCTTTCTTT
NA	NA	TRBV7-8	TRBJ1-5	CASSPGGGNQPQHF	TGTGCCAGCAGCCCAGGAGGGGGGAATCAGCCCCAGCATTTT
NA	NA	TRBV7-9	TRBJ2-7	CASSSPGGAYEQYF	TGTGCCAGCAGCTCCCCGGGTGGTGCGTACGAGCAGTACTTC
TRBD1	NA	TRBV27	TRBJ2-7	CASSFQPGQGAYEQYF	TGTGCCAGCAGTTTCCAACCGGGACAGGGGGCCTACGAGCAGTACTTC
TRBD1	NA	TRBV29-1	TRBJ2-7	CSVEGQGYEQYF	TGCAGCGTTGAAGGACAGGGCTACGAGCAGTACTTC
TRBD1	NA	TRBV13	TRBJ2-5	CASSGQGRETQYF	TGTGCCAGCAGCGGACAGGGCAGAGAGACCCAGTACTTC
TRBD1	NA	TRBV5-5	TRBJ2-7	CASSLGQGSYEQYF	TGTGCCAGCAGCCTAGGACAGGGTTCCTACGAGCAGTACTTC
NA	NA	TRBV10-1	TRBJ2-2	CASRDSLGTGELFF	TGCGCCAGCAGAGATAGCTTAGGCACCGGGGAGCTGTTTTTT
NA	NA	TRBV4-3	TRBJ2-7	CASSPSGRDPYEQYF	TGCGCCAGCAGCCCCTCGGGCCGCGACCCCTACGAGCAGTACTTC
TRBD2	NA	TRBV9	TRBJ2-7	CASSVGLAGEAYEQYF	TGTGCCAGCAGCGTAGGCCTAGCGGGAGAAGCCTACGAGCAGTACTTC
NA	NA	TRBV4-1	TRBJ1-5	CASSQATGLNQPQHF	TGCGCCAGCAGCCAAGCGACGGGGTTAAATCAGCCCCAGCATTTT
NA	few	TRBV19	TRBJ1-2	CASSIGLGSLAGYTF	TGTGCCAGTAGTATAGGATTGGGCAGTCTTGCTGGCTACACCTTC
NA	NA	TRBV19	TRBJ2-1	CASRVLLGGYNEQFF	TGTGCCAGTAGAGTCTTACTAGGAGGTTACAATGAGCAGTTCTTC
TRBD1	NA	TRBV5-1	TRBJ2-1	CASSTTGTVASRGHYNEQFF	TGCGCCAGCAGCACCACCGGGACAGTAGCGTCTCGCGGTCATTACAATGAGCAGTTCTTC
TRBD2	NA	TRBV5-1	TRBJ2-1	CASSETSGSSQFF	TGCGCCAGCAGCGAGACTAGCGGGAGTTCGCAGTTCTTC
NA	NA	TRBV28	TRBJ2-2	CASSPWGRTGKTGELFF	TGTGCCAGCAGCCCGTGGGGGAGAACCGGGAAAACCGGGGAGCTGTTTTTT
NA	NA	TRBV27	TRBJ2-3	CASRSAGRSYLGTDTQYF	TGTGCCAGCAGAAGCGCCGGACGGAGCTATCTGGGCACAGATACGCAGTATTTT
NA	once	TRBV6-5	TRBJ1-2	CASSYSTEGENYGYTF	TGTGCCAGCAGTTACTCGACCGAGGGCGAAAACTATGGCTACACCTTC
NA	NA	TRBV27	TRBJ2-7	CASSLAGYGYEQYF	TGTGCCAGCAGTTTAGCAGGGTATGGCTACGAGCAGTACTTC
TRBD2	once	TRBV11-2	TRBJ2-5	CASSLGLASRARTQYF	TGTGCCAGCAGCTTAGGACTAGCCTCTCGGGCCCGGACCCAGTACTTC
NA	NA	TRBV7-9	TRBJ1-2	CASSLDGTNYGYTF	TGTGCCAGCAGCTTAGATGGGACAAACTATGGCTACACCTTC
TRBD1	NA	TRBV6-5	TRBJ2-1	CASRPSGGANNEQFF	TGTGCCAGCAGACCGTCAGGGGGCGCTAACAATGAGCAGTTCTTC
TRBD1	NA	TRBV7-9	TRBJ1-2	CASSLVGTGADGYTF	TGTGCCAGCAGCTTAGTGGGGACAGGGGCGGATGGCTACACCTTC
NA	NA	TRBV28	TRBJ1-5	CASSLGSWSLHF	TGTGCCAGCAGTTTAGGCTCCTGGTCTCTGCATTTT
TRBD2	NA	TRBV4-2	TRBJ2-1	CASSQDGDWGAGGEQFF	TGTGCCAGCAGCCAAGATGGGGACTGGGGAGCGGGGGGTGAGCAGTTCTTC
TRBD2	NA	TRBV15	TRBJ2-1	CATSRSTSGRRHEQFF	TGTGCCACCAGCAGATCGACTAGCGGGAGACGTCATGAGCAGTTCTTC
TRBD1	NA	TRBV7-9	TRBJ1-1	CASSRDRGAFF	TGTGCCAGCAGCCGCGACAGGGGTGCTTTCTTT
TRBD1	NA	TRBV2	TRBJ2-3	CASSALGQGVLDTQYF	TGTGCCAGCAGTGCCCTCGGACAGGGAGTATTAGATACGCAGTATTTT
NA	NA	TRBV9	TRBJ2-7	CASSPSNYEQYF	TGTGCCAGCAGCCCCTCCAACTACGAGCAGTACTTC
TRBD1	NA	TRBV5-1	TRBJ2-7	CASSPLGQGFDYEQYF	TGCGCCAGCAGCCCCCTTGGACAGGGGTTCGACTACGAGCAGTACTTC
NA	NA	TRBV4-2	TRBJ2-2	CASSQDLAGAVKVAGELFF	TGTGCCAGCAGCCAAGATCTGGCAGGGGCGGTAAAGGTCGCCGGGGAGCTGTTTTTT
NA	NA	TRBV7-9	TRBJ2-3	CASNPRAGVTDTQYF	TGTGCCAGCAACCCACGAGCAGGGGTAACAGATACGCAGTATTTT
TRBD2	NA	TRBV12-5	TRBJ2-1	CASGFPQGLANEQFF	TGTGCTAGTGGCTTCCCCCAGGGACTAGCGAATGAGCAGTTCTTC
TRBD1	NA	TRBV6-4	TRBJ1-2	CASRARPTGAYGYTF	TGTGCCAGCAGGGCCCGCCCGACAGGGGCCTATGGCTACACCTTC
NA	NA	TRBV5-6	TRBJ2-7	CASSSTYEQYF	TGTGCCAGCAGCTCTACCTACGAGCAGTACTTC
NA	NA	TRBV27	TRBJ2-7	CASSLSRGPLIEQYF	TGTGCCAGCAGTTTATCCCGGGGTCCCTTAATCGAGCAGTACTTC
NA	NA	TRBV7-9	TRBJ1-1	CASSSQGSTEAFF	TGTGCCAGCAGCTCCCAGGGGAGCACTGAAGCTTTCTTT
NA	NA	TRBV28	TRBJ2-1	CASSFMGSSYNEQFF	TGTGCCAGCAGTTTCATGGGTAGCTCCTACAATGAGCAGTTCTTC
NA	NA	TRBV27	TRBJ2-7	CASSLVGLGVYEQYF	TGTGCCAGCAGTTTAGTAGGCTTAGGGGTTTACGAGCAGTACTTC
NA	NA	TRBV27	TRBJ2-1	CASSLGRYNEQFF	TGTGCCAGCAGTCTGGGACGCTACAATGAGCAGTTCTTC
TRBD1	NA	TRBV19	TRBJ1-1	CASSAGTVEAFF	TGTGCCAGTAGTGCCGGGACAGTTGAAGCTTTCTTT
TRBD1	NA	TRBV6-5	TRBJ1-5	CASSPGTVGQPQHF	TGTGCCAGCAGCCCTGGGACAGTAGGCCAGCCCCAGCATTTT
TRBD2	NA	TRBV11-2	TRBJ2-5	CASSFFGGRTQETQYF	TGTGCCAGCAGCTTTTTTGGCGGGAGGACCCAAGAGACCCAGTACTTC